The source of this T cell receptor beta chain is a study of control samples from healthy donors and cancer patients. The CDR3 length is 14 residues. Germline-derived CDR1 and CDR2 are SNHLY and FYNNEI. V dropped 3 bases and J dropped 1; count of bases not matched to a gene: 2. In this sample, this clone turned up a few times. Some clones are missing from TCRdb's copy, which holds only in-frame ones; the method was immunoSEQ multiplex PCR. The data contain over 200,000 clones, approximately 80% of them seen just once; the ten biggest clones take up about an eighth. The material sequenced was PBMCs. This sequence joins TRBV2 and TRBJ1-2; 7 bases fit TRBD1. The sequence was obtained from a woman aged 55-69 years with lung cancer. The CDR3 region has the DNA TGTGCCAGCAGTGAGGACAGGTTTAACTATGGCTACACCTTC. Its translation: CASSEDRFNYGYTF.